A single sample gave rise to the 6 T cell receptor beta chains below, sequenced in a study of shared clonotypes between healthy human individuals. Sequencing was performed with immunoSEQ multiplex PCR; in TCRdb, only in-frame clones are kept and a portion is missing. This sample carries about 2.3 million clones, 93% of them seen once, and the ten largest clones take 0.39%. The sequencing input was naive CD4+ T cells from PBMCs. Stated subset: CD45RA+ positively selected. Receptors were obtained from a man younger than 35 in good health. Some clones in this sample may be carry-over from other donors' samples.

The chain joins TRBV4-2 to TRBJ2-1, with 15 nucleotides matching TRBD2. The germline V gene encodes CDR1 LGHNA and CDR2 YNFKEQ. V lost 1 base and J lost 4; bases outside the gene matches: 5. The CDR3 is 18 amino acids. The CDR3 loop reads CASSQGGLAGGPYNEQFF. CDR3 nucleotides: TGTGCCAGCAGCCAAGGGGGACTAGCGGGAGGACCTTACAATGAGCAGTTCTTC.

In its sample, this clone was seen once. This chain's CDR3 is CASSIRDWGYGYTF. CDR3 in DNA: TGTGCCAGTAGTATCCGAGACTGGGGCTATGGCTACACCTTC. V gene TRBV19 combines with J gene TRBJ1-2; D not resolved. Deletions cut 3 bases from V and 4 bases from J, with 12 bases between. The germline V gene encodes CDR1 LNHDA and CDR2 SQIVND (reference sequence). CDR3 length: 14 amino acids.

The chain is built from TRBV5-1 and TRBJ2-3; the D is unclear. CDR3 length equals 15 residues. Germline CDR1 reads SGHRS; CDR2 reads YFSETQ. V lost 5 bases to trimming and J lost 2 bases, with 15 bases between them. The CDR3 reads CASRYAGWDTDTQYF. In DNA, the CDR3 is TGCGCCAGCAGATACGCCGGGTGGGACACAGATACGCAGTATTTT.

The chain carries TRBV7-3 and TRBJ2-7; D may match TRBD1 or TRBD2 (5 bases each). The germline gives CDR1 SGHTA, CDR2 FQGTGA. The CDR3 loop spans 18 amino acids. V was clipped by 5 bases and J by 0 bases, with 23 bases between them. CDR3 DNA sequence: TGTGCCAGCAGCGCTTGGGGGTCGGCCCACCAAAGCTCCTACGAGCAGTACTTC. This translates into CASSAWGSAHQSSYEQYF.

The J gene is TRBJ1-5, the V gene TRBV28, with a possible D match to TRBD1 (5 bases). Trimming stripped 3 bases from V and 13 bases from J, with 13 bases between. The CDR3 is 12 amino acids. Germline V gene lookup returns CDR1 MDHEN and CDR2 SYDVKM. This chain's CDR3 is CASSLGGLVQHF. The DNA of the CDR3 is TGTGCCAGCAGTTTGGGGGGGTTAGTTCAGCATTTT.

This sequence joins TRBV5-1 and TRBJ1-1; D is undetermined. This CDR3 comprises 14 residues. Trimming took 3 bases from V and 1 from J, leaving 10 bases between them. CDR1 and CDR2 from the germline V gene are SGHRS and YFSETQ. DNA of the CDR3: TGCGCCAGCAGCTCCCGACCGCCGAACACTGAAGCTTTCTTT. It translates to CASSSRPPNTEAFF. The variable domain in full, with the rest retrieved from reference TRBV5-1 and TRBJ1-1, is KAGVTQTPRYLIKTRGQQVTLSCSPISGHRSVSWYQQTPGQGLQFLFEYFSETQRNKGNFPGRFSGRQFSNSRSEMNVSTLELGDSALYLCASSSRPPNTEAFFGQGTRLTVV.